The 29 T cell receptor beta chains below all came from one sample that was sequenced in a study of control samples from healthy donors and cancer patients. Some clones are missing from TCRdb's copy, which holds only in-frame ones; the method was immunoSEQ multiplex PCR. Of 120,000 or so clones in the sample, roughly 92% were seen once. The sample comprised PBMCs. The receptors derive from a man older than 75 with head and neck cancer.

The genes are TRBV6-5 and TRBJ2-3; 8 nucleotides match TRBD2. Germline CDR1 MNHEY, CDR2 SVGAGI. The V segment lost 7 bases and the J segment 0 bases; nucleotides outside the gene matches: 6. The CDR3 runs 15 residues. Here the CDR3 reads CASKGLVVSTDTQYF. CDR3 DNA: TGTGCCAGCAAGGGACTAGTCGTTAGCACAGATACGCAGTATTTT.

The V call is TRBV27, the J call TRBJ1-5; D not resolved. The germline V gene encodes CDR1 MNHEY and CDR2 SMNVEV (reference sequence). This CDR3 is 13 amino acids long. The V gene lost 8 bases and the J gene lost 3 bases, with 11 bases spanning the gap. CDR3 amino acids: CASALYYNQPQHF. The CDR3 nucleotides are TGTGCCAGCGCCCTGTACTACAATCAGCCCCAGCATTTT.

This clone was seen only once. This chain links TRBV6-5 with TRBJ1-1, with unresolved D. The V and J ends lost 2 bases and 7 bases respectively, with 8 bases between them. Germline V CDR1 and CDR2: MNHEY, SVGAGI. The CDR3 covers 12 residues. CDR3 region: CASSYREGEAFF. Here the CDR3 DNA reads TGTGCCAGCAGTTACCGCGAGGGTGAAGCTTTCTTT.

The chain couples TRBV19 to TRBJ1-2, with D perhaps TRBD1 (6 bases). The CDR3 is 14 amino acids. Trimming left V 7 bases short and J 2 bases short, with 14 bases between. Germline assignment: CDR1 LNHDA and CDR2 SQIVND (reference sequence). The CDR3, as DNA: TGTGCCAGTAACGGGAGGGGGGGCAACTATGGCTACACCTTC. It codes for CASNGRGGNYGYTF.

The chain links TRBV7-8 to TRBJ2-2; TRBD2 agrees at 7 bases. Per germline, CDR1 SGHVS and CDR2 FQNEAQ. The CDR3 runs 20 residues. The V and J ends lost 1 base and 0 bases, in that order; junction bases with no gene match: 14. The CDR3 sequence is CASSLVGGSGGGANTGELFF. Here the CDR3 DNA reads TGTGCCAGCAGCTTAGTGGGGGGTAGCGGCGGGGGAGCGAACACCGGGGAGCTGTTTTTT.

The J gene is TRBJ2-1, the V gene TRBV29-1; 13 nucleotides match TRBD2. With V trimmed by 4 bases and J by 7 bases, 7 bases remained unmatched. The CDR3 has 15 residues. Germline CDR1 reads SQVTM; CDR2 reads ANQGSEA. DNA of the CDR3: TGCAGCGTTGGCAGGACTAGCGGGAGCAGAAATGAGCAGTTCTTC. Its translation is CSVGRTSGSRNEQFF.

V and J are TRBV9 and TRBJ2-1; D call uncertain. The CDR3 has 12 amino acids. The V and J ends lost 1 base and 9 bases respectively, with 8 bases between them. CDR1 is SGDLS and CDR2 is YYNGEE in the germline V gene. The CDR3 region has the DNA TGTGCCAGCAGCGTACTGAGTGGTGAGCAGTTCTTC. Translating it yields CASSVLSGEQFF.

The V gene is TRBV3-1 (or the pseudogene TRBV3-2), the J gene TRBJ2-3; possibly TRBD1 for D (7 bases). The CDR3 consists of 17 residues. Germline V gene sequence: CDR1 LGHDT, CDR2 YNNKEL (reference sequence). The V end lost 4 bases, the J end lost 0 bases, and 17 bases lay between the germline ends. The CDR3 spells CASSPHPTGTSTDTQYF. The CDR3, as DNA: TGTGCCAGCAGCCCGCACCCGACAGGGACTAGCACAGATACGCAGTATTTT.

This sequence joins TRBV30 and TRBJ1-5; unclear D gene. V was clipped by 1 base and J by 3 bases, with 10 bases between them. The CDR3 runs to 14 residues. CDR1 GTSNPN and CDR2 SVGIG come from the germline V gene (reference sequence). CDR3 DNA: TGTGCCTGGAGTGGTGGGTTTATCAATCAGCCCCAGCATTTT. It specifies CAWSGGFINQPQHF.

This clone showed up just once. The J gene is TRBJ2-2, the V gene TRBV6-6; D may correspond to TRBD1 or TRBD2 (5 bases each). Germline CDR1 reads MNHNY; CDR2 reads SVGAGI (reference sequence). Trimming removed 7 bases from V and 6 bases from J, with 15 bases in between. The CDR3 loop spans 14 amino acids. The CDR3 sequence is CASNITPGPGELFF. CDR3 sequence (DNA): TGTGCCAGCAATATAACTCCGGGACCCGGGGAGCTGTTTTTT.

This chain links TRBV29-1 with TRBJ1-5; D is uncertain. Trimming removed 4 bases from V and 8 bases from J, with 15 bases in between. The CDR3 totals 13 residues. CDR1 SQVTM and CDR2 ANQGSEA come from the germline V gene. The CDR3 is CSVGESSREPQHF. The CDR3 DNA is TGCAGCGTTGGGGAGTCCTCTCGGGAGCCCCAGCATTTT.

The V call is TRBV7-2, the J call TRBJ2-5; D is perhaps TRBD1 (6 bases). V lost 5 bases, J lost 0 bases, and 25 bases lay in between. This CDR3 has 19 residues. The germline V gene encodes CDR1 SGHTA and CDR2 FQGNSA. The CDR3 DNA follows: TGTGCCAGCAGCCCAAGGGGGTGGAGACAGGACCTGTACCAAGAGACCCAGTACTTC. Amino acid sequence: CASSPRGWRQDLYQETQYF.

The CDR3 bases are TGTGCCAGCAGTTACAAAGGTAGGGACACTGAAGCTTTCTTT. It translates to CASSYKGRDTEAFF. V usage is TRBV6-5 and J usage is TRBJ1-1; no clear D gene. V was clipped by 2 bases and J by 3 bases, with 10 bases between them. This CDR3 region has 14 residues. Per germline, CDR1 MNHEY and CDR2 SVGAGI.

This clone was counted a single time. V usage is TRBV10-3 and J usage is TRBJ1-2; D is perhaps TRBD1 (6 bases). The CDR3 sequence is 13 residues long. Germline V gene lookup returns CDR1 ENHRY and CDR2 SYGVKD. V lost 4 bases, J lost 6 bases, and 12 bases lay in between. The CDR3 nucleotides read TGTGCCATCAGTGCTACAGGGCAGAATGGCTACACCTTC. Protein sequence: CAISATGQNGYTF.

The V call is TRBV5-8, the J call TRBJ2-5; D is possibly TRBD2 (6 bases). The V and J ends lost 2 bases and 4 bases respectively, with 15 bases between them. CDR3 length: 15 residues. Germline CDR1 is SGHTS and CDR2 is YDEGEE. As DNA, the CDR3 is TGTGCCAGCAGCTTCGGGGGAGTCGAGGGAGAGACCCAGTACTTC. It yields the protein CASSFGGVEGETQYF. Variable domain in full (rest from reference TRBV5-8 and TRBJ2-5): EAGVTQSPTHLIKTRGQQATLRCSPISGHTSVYWYQQALGLGLQFLLWYDEGEERNRGNFPPRFSGRQFPNYSSELNVNALELEDSALYLCASSFGGVEGETQYFGPGTRLLVL.

The gene calls are TRBV19 and TRBJ1-3; D gene ambiguous. Trimming left V 0 bases short and J 0 bases short, with 9 bases between. This CDR3 is built from 16 residues. Looked up from germline, CDR1 is LNHDA and CDR2 is SQIVND (reference sequence). The CDR3 spells CASSIDRSSSGNTIYF. Here the CDR3 DNA reads TGTGCCAGTAGTATAGATCGAAGCAGCTCTGGAAACACCATATATTTT.

With regard to this clone: This CDR3 is also generated by other DNA sequences in the sample. The V gene is TRBV27, the J gene TRBJ1-1; 7 positions agree with TRBD1. Trimming removed 4 bases from V and 5 bases from J; junction bases left unmatched: 1. The CDR3 totals 12 residues. Germline V lookup: CDR1 MNHEY, CDR2 SMNVEV (reference sequence). CDR3 in amino acids: CASSSGGTEAFF. The CDR3 DNA reads as TGTGCCAGCAGTTCAGGGGGGACTGAAGCTTTCTTT.

The chain carries TRBV6-4 and TRBJ2-1; 13 nucleotides line up with TRBD2. CDR3 size: 17 residues. Trimming removed 4 bases from V and 6 bases from J; junction bases left unmatched: 9. Germline V CDR1 and CDR2: MRHNA, SNTAGT. The CDR3 sequence: CASSVGRTSGSANEQFF. CDR3 sequence (DNA): TGTGCCAGCAGTGTAGGAAGGACTAGCGGGAGTGCCAATGAGCAGTTCTTC.

This clone has only one observation. The V call is TRBV19, the J call TRBJ2-2, with no clear D. The CDR3 is made up of 14 amino acids. Germline V CDR1 and CDR2: LNHDA, SQIVND (reference sequence). V gave up 8 bases and J gave up 1 base, with 11 bases separating them. The CDR3 nucleotides read TGTGCCAGTTCGGCCAATCAGAACACCGGGGAGCTGTTTTTT. Its protein product is CASSANQNTGELFF.

This chain links TRBV5-4 with TRBJ1-1; a weak D match, TRBD1 (6 bases). The CDR3 runs to 16 residues. Germline-derived CDR1 and CDR2 are SGHNT and YYREEE (reference sequence). Deletions cut 0 bases from V and 1 base from J, with 13 bases between. CDR3 region: CASSLDGGPTNTEAFF. CDR3 nucleotide sequence: TGTGCCAGCAGCTTGGACGGGGGCCCTACGAACACTGAAGCTTTCTTT.

The J gene is TRBJ1-6, the V gene TRBV6-1, with D possibly being TRBD1 (6 bases). The CDR3 is 16 residues long. CDR1 MNHNS and CDR2 SASEGT come from the germline V gene. V lost 1 base and J 7 bases, leaving 14 bases between the germline ends. In DNA, the CDR3 is TGTGCCAGCAGTGAAGGAACGGGACACCTAAATTCACCCCTCCACTTT. Protein sequence: CASSEGTGHLNSPLHF.

The chain couples TRBV6-5 to TRBJ1-3, with 8 bases that match TRBD1. The CDR3 runs 15 residues. The germline gives CDR1 MNHEY, CDR2 SVGAGI. J lost 4 bases, V lost 3 bases, and 5 bases had no gene match. The DNA of the CDR3 is TGTGCCAGCAGTTATCAGGGGGCGGCCGGAAACACCATATATTTT. This encodes CASSYQGAAGNTIYF.

The gene calls are TRBV7-2 and TRBJ2-1; D is uncertain. This CDR3 contains 13 residues. V shed 5 bases and J shed 5 bases, with 10 bases lying between them. From germline, CDR1 is SGHTA and CDR2 FQGNSA. The CDR3 DNA reads as TGTGCCAGCAGCCAACACTTTAACAATGAGCAGTTCTTC. This encodes CASSQHFNNEQFF.

This clone was counted only a few times. The chain couples TRBV10-3 to TRBJ2-3; D remains unclear. Per germline, CDR1 ENHRY and CDR2 SYGVKD. V was pared by 4 bases and J by 4 bases, with 6 bases between. This CDR3 comprises 12 residues. As DNA, the CDR3 is TGTGCCATCAGTGCCACGGCAGATACGCAGTATTTT. This encodes CAISATADTQYF.

A single count supports this clone. CDR3 sequence: CASSLFQGVNTEAFF. For the CDR3, the DNA is TGTGCCAGCAGCTTATTTCAGGGTGTGAACACTGAAGCTTTCTTT. The rearrangement links TRBV11-2 to TRBJ1-1, with D perhaps matching TRBD1 (5 bases). V was trimmed by 2 bases and J by 0 bases, leaving 10 bases between them. The CDR3 has 15 amino acids. CDR1 and CDR2 from the germline V gene are SGHAT and FQNNGV.

This chain connects TRBV19 to TRBJ2-7, with TRBD2 matching over 9 bases. The CDR3 covers 15 residues. Germline lookup yields CDR1 LNHDA and CDR2 SQIVND (reference sequence). Trimming cost V 4 bases and J 2 bases; bases outside gene matches: 6. CDR3 residues: CASSSRASGTYEQYF. As DNA, the CDR3 is TGTGCCAGTAGTAGTCGGGCTAGCGGGACCTACGAGCAGTACTTC.

The genes are TRBV6-6 and TRBJ1-2, with D maybe TRBD1 (6 bases). Germline V gene sequence: CDR1 MNHNY, CDR2 SVGAGI (reference sequence). Trimming removed 5 bases at V and 4 bases at J, with 17 bases between. The CDR3 covers 15 residues. CDR3 DNA: TGTGCCAGCAGTCGAGCCGAGGACAGACCCTATGGCTACACCTTC. Its translation is CASSRAEDRPYGYTF.

With regard to this clone: Other nucleotide sequences in the sample specify the same CDR3. In DNA form, the CDR3 reads TGTGCCAGCTCACCACCGGGCGAGACCCAGTACTTC. It encodes CASSPPGETQYF. This chain links TRBV18 with TRBJ2-5; D is undetermined. The CDR3 is made up of 12 amino acids. Germline-derived CDR1 and CDR2 are KGHSH and LQKENI. V lost 0 bases and J 5 bases, leaving 4 bases between the germline ends. The variable domain in full, with the rest retrieved from reference TRBV18 and TRBJ2-5, is NAGVMQNPRHLVRRRGQEARLRCSPMKGHSHVYWYRQLPEEGLKFMVYLQKENIIDESGMPKERFSAEFPKEGPSILRIQQVVRGDSAAYFCASSPPGETQYFGPGTRLLVL.

The J gene is TRBJ1-5, the V gene TRBV5-1; 9 positions agree with TRBD1. V gave up 4 bases and J gave up 9 bases; unmatched junction bases: 11. This CDR3 contains 15 residues. CDR1 and CDR2 (germline): SGHRS, YFSETQ. The CDR3 here is CASSLTGDRVSPQHF. CDR3 in DNA: TGCGCCAGCAGCCTCACTGGGGACAGGGTATCGCCCCAGCATTTT.